The 25 T cell receptor beta chains below were found in one sample sequenced in a study of T cell responses to AZD1222 COVID-19 vaccine. Libraries were prepared by immunoSEQ multiplex PCR; TCRdb keeps only in-frame clonotypes and omits some of them. The sample has about 110,000 clones, approximately 90% seen once. The sequences come from peripheral blood, collected on day 0 of AZD1222 vaccination. These receptors all stem from an adult in good health.

The J gene is TRBJ2-1, the V gene TRBV27, with TRBD1 as a possible D gene (7 bases). Trimming shortened V by 6 bases and J by 3 bases, and 18 bases separated the two germline ends. The CDR3 has 16 amino acids. The germline CDR1 and CDR2 sequences are MNHEY and SMNVEV (reference sequence). The CDR3 protein is CASSPAGQNYYNEQFF. The CDR3 nucleotides are TGTGCCAGCAGCCCCGCGGGACAGAATTACTACAATGAGCAGTTCTTC.

This clone was seen a handful of times. The chain combines TRBV5-1 with TRBJ1-1; 8 bases map to TRBD1. Trimming took 4 bases from V and 0 from J; bases not matched to a gene: 8. The germline CDR1 and CDR2 sequences are SGHRS and YFSETQ. CDR3 size: 16 residues. CDR3 sequence: CASSPRTGLMNTEAFF. The CDR3 DNA is TGCGCCAGCAGCCCAAGGACAGGGCTCATGAACACTGAAGCTTTCTTT.

This chain uses TRBV9 with TRBJ2-3, with 11 positions matching TRBD1. CDR1 and CDR2 from the germline V gene are SGDLS and YYNGEE. V shed 3 bases, J shed 6 bases, and the junction held 6 bases outside the gene matches. This CDR3 is 15 amino acids long. CDR3: CASSAGTGGTDTQYF. The CDR3 nucleotides are TGTGCCAGCAGCGCCGGGACAGGGGGGACGGATACGCAGTATTTT.

The rearrangement links TRBV6-5 to TRBJ1-6; possible D gene TRBD1, 5 bases. The CDR3 has 15 amino acids. With 2 bases removed from V and 8 bases from J, the gap between germline ends came to 13 bases. The germline V gene encodes CDR1 MNHEY and CDR2 SVGAGI. CDR3 DNA: TGTGCCAGCAGTTACGTTCAGGGTCGTGATTCACCCCTCCACTTT. This sequence encodes CASSYVQGRDSPLHF.

The genes are TRBV24-1 and TRBJ2-2; D gene unclear. The CDR3 loop spans 12 amino acids. V was cut by 8 bases and J by 8 bases, with 11 bases left in between. Germline V gene lookup returns CDR1 KGHDR and CDR2 SFDVKD. CDR3 in amino acids: CATTGVWGELFF. CDR3 nucleotides: TGTGCCACCACTGGAGTTTGGGGGGAGCTGTTTTTT.

The chain joins TRBV6-5 to TRBJ1-6; 8 positions agree with TRBD1. The germline CDR1 and CDR2 sequences are MNHEY and SVGAGI. CDR3 length equals 15 residues. The V and J ends lost 2 bases and 9 bases, in that order; junction bases with no gene match: 6. The chain's CDR3 is CASSYGQGGRSPLHF. CDR3 coding DNA: TGTGCCAGCAGTTACGGACAGGGAGGCCGTTCACCCCTCCACTTT.

The V call is TRBV5-5, the J call TRBJ2-7; D is perhaps TRBD1 (6 bases). CDR3 length equals 15 residues. Germline CDR1 reads SGHKS; CDR2 reads YYEKEE (reference sequence). V was trimmed by 4 bases and J by 7 bases, leaving 21 bases between them. CDR3 residues: CASSPRDTTTWEQYF. In DNA, the CDR3 is TGTGCCAGCAGCCCACGGGACACGACGACGTGGGAGCAGTACTTC.

The J gene is TRBJ1-2, the V gene TRBV15; D is ambiguous. CDR1 and CDR2 from the germline V gene are LNHNV and YYDKDF (reference sequence). V lost 1 base and J 4 bases, leaving 7 bases between the germline ends. The CDR3 contains 13 residues. The CDR3 bases are TGTGCCACCAGCAGAGGACATACCTATGGCTACACCTTC. Translated: CATSRGHTYGYTF.

The chain employs TRBV6-5 and TRBJ1-2; TRBD1 matches at 7 bases. Trimming took 0 bases from V and 4 from J; bases not matched to a gene: 5. Per the germline V gene, CDR1 is MNHEY and CDR2 is SVGAGI. CDR3 length: 15 amino acids. Here the CDR3 DNA reads TGTGCCAGCAGTTACTCGCAAGGGGGCTCCTATGGCTACACCTTC. This sequence encodes CASSYSQGGSYGYTF.

The chain employs TRBV18 and TRBJ2-2; possibly TRBD2 for D (5 bases). The CDR3 has 16 amino acids. Germline V gives CDR1 KGHSH, CDR2 LQKENI. V was pared by 3 bases and J by 1 base, with 12 bases between. The CDR3 loop is CASSPWLAGNTGELFF. CDR3 nucleotides: TGTGCCAGCTCACCGTGGTTGGCGGGGAACACCGGGGAGCTGTTTTTT.

The gene calls are TRBV7-9 and TRBJ1-2, with D possibly being TRBD1 (6 bases). The V gene lost 0 bases and the J gene lost 8 bases, with 13 bases spanning the gap. This CDR3 has 14 amino acids. The germline CDR1 and CDR2 sequences are SEHNR and FQNEAQ (reference sequence). This CDR3 reads CASSLAEGGYGYTF. CDR3 DNA: TGTGCCAGCAGCTTAGCGGAGGGGGGGTACGGCTACACCTTC.

Only one count was recorded for this clone. The V and J genes are TRBV29-1 and TRBJ2-7, with 10 bases that match TRBD2. V was pared by 6 bases and J by 2 bases, with 4 bases of the junction left unmatched. Looked up from germline, CDR1 is SQVTM and CDR2 is ANQGSEA. The CDR3 length is 13 residues. The CDR3 reads CSVRLAGAYEQYV. Written as DNA, the CDR3 is TGCAGCGTCCGTCTAGCGGGAGCCTACGAGCAGTACGTC.

The V and J genes are TRBV7-8 and TRBJ2-7; 10 bases are shared with TRBD1. There are 15 residues in the CDR3. The V gene end was trimmed by 6 bases and the J gene end by 4 bases; junction bases not matched to a gene: 9. CDR1 is SGHVS and CDR2 is FQNEAQ in the germline V gene. The CDR3 sequence: CASRPTGTGAYEQYF. CDR3 DNA: TGTGCCAGCAGACCAACCGGGACAGGGGCGTACGAGCAGTACTTC.

V usage is TRBV4-3 and J usage is TRBJ1-2, with D possibly being TRBD1 (5 bases). This CDR3 spans 15 amino acids. Trimming removed 0 bases from V and 1 base from J, with 9 bases in between. CDR1 is LGHNA, CDR2 YSLEER, per germline. The CDR3 nucleotides read TGCGCCAGCAGCCAAGATCTACAGGTTAACTATGGCTACACCTTC. This translates into CASSQDLQVNYGYTF.

The V and J genes are TRBV3-1 (or the pseudogene TRBV3-2) and TRBJ2-5; 10 bases fit TRBD2. The germline gives CDR1 LGHDT, CDR2 YNNKEL (reference sequence). The J segment lost 0 bases and the V segment lost 1 base, leaving 8 bases of the junction unmatched. The CDR3 runs to 18 residues. The CDR3 sequence is CASSQALAGVLDQETQYF. The DNA of the CDR3 is TGTGCCAGCAGCCAAGCTCTAGCGGGGGTGCTAGACCAAGAGACCCAGTACTTC.

The J gene is TRBJ1-5, the V gene TRBV7-8; no clear D gene. CDR1 is SGHVS and CDR2 is FQNEAQ in the germline V gene. Trimming left V 1 base short and J 0 bases short, with 7 bases between. This CDR3 contains 15 residues. The chain's CDR3 is CASSLVGISNQPQHF. The CDR3, as DNA: TGTGCCAGCAGCTTAGTCGGGATTAGCAATCAGCCCCAGCATTTT.

This chain links TRBV24-1 with TRBJ2-5, with 7 bases that match TRBD1. Germline trimming cut 4 bases from V and 1 base from J; bases unmatched to any gene: 2. The CDR3 length is 14 residues. Germline V gives CDR1 KGHDR, CDR2 SFDVKD. This CDR3 reads CATSDRQGQETQYF. CDR3 coding DNA: TGTGCCACCAGTGACAGACAGGGCCAAGAGACCCAGTACTTC.

The chain uses TRBV19 and TRBJ2-7; D might be TRBD1 (6 bases). Trimming shortened V by 7 bases and J by 4 bases, and 14 bases separated the two germline ends. CDR1 is LNHDA, CDR2 SQIVND, per germline (reference sequence). The CDR3 runs to 13 residues. Here the CDR3 DNA reads TGTGCCAGTATCGGTCAGGGGTCGTACGAGCAGTACTTC. Its translation is CASIGQGSYEQYF. Using reference TRBV19 and TRBJ2-7 for the parts outside the CDR3, the full variable domain is DGGITQSPKYLFRKEGQNVTLSCEQNLNHDAMYWYRQDPGQGLRLIYYSQIVNDFQKGDIAEGYSVSREKKESFPLTVTSAQKNPTAFYLCASIGQGSYEQYFGPGTRLTVT.

The rearrangement links TRBV4-2 to TRBJ2-1; perhaps TRBD2 as D (6 bases). The germline V and J ends were trimmed by 6 bases and 7 bases, with 19 bases remaining between them. The CDR3 length is 15 residues. Germline V gene data show CDR1 as LGHNA and CDR2 as YNFKEQ. The CDR3 region has the DNA TGTGCCAGCAGGCTTCTTCGCGGGGCCGGGAATGAGCAGTTCTTC. It encodes CASRLLRGAGNEQFF.

The chain's CDR3 is CASGPGQGVGQPQHF. The CDR3 DNA reads as TGTGCTAGTGGTCCGGGACAGGGGGTCGGACAGCCCCAGCATTTT. The gene calls are TRBV12-5 and TRBJ1-5, with 11 nucleotides matching TRBD1. Per the germline V gene, CDR1 is LGHNT and CDR2 is FRNRAP. V lost 5 bases and J lost 7; bases outside the gene matches: 7. There are 15 residues in the CDR3.

This clone was seen only once. The rearrangement joins TRBV19 to TRBJ2-2, with D perhaps matching TRBD1 (5 bases). Per the germline V gene, CDR1 is LNHDA and CDR2 is SQIVND (reference sequence). V was trimmed by 6 bases and J by 4 bases, leaving 12 bases between them. CDR3 length equals 14 residues. CDR3 loop: CASSEGVVTGELFF. DNA for the CDR3: TGTGCCAGTAGCGAAGGGGTAGTCACCGGGGAGCTGTTTTTT.

The chain combines TRBV5-1 with TRBJ2-7, with D tentatively TRBD1 (6 bases). With 0 bases removed from V and 0 bases from J, the gap between germline ends came to 13 bases. CDR3 length: 16 residues. Germline CDR1 reads SGHRS; CDR2 reads YFSETQ. The CDR3 sequence is CASSLGSGQSSYEQYV. The CDR3 nucleotides read TGCGCCAGCAGCTTGGGATCTGGACAGAGCTCCTACGAGCAGTACGTC.

The chain joins TRBV27 to TRBJ1-3; no clear D gene. Trimming left V 4 bases short and J 4 bases short, with 11 bases between. The CDR3 consists of 14 residues. Germline CDR1 and CDR2: MNHEY and SMNVEV (reference sequence). CDR3 amino acids: CASSSTMVGNTIYF. The DNA of the CDR3 is TGTGCCAGCAGTTCTACTATGGTCGGAAACACCATATATTTT.

This rearrangement joins TRBV2 to TRBJ2-2, with 8 bases matching TRBD1. The CDR3 runs to 14 residues. With V trimmed by 6 bases and J by 1 base, 1 base remained unmatched. Germline lookup yields CDR1 SNHLY and CDR2 FYNNEI. The CDR3 here is CASSGQGNTGELFF. In nucleotides, the CDR3 is TGTGCCAGCAGCGGACAGGGGAACACCGGGGAGCTGTTTTTT.

In this sample, this clone turned up a few times. This chain connects TRBV4-1 to TRBJ1-2, with 8 bases that match TRBD1. J gave up 7 bases and V 4 bases, and 11 bases lay outside the gene matches. The germline V gene encodes CDR1 MGHRA and CDR2 YSYEKL. The CDR3 runs 15 residues. CDR3 DNA sequence: TGCGCCAGCAGCCCCGAGTCATGGGACAGGTCTGGCTACACCTTC. Its protein is CASSPESWDRSGYTF.